The 26 T cell receptor beta chains reported below all come from one sample, sequenced in a study of control samples from healthy donors and cancer patients (dated by TCRdb to the early 2020s). Libraries were built with the immunoSEQ multiplex PCR assay. Drawn from immuneACCESS, this table holds only the in-frame rearrangements with V and J called that TCRdb kept. Clones are partly lost; checked studies trace under half to an unresolved V gene and leave the rest unexplained. For this sample the table gives tens of thousands of clones, of which under 95% were detected only once. Of the sample, approximately 1.5% is held by the ten largest clones. Sequenced: PBMCs. These receptors were obtained from a man aged 35-49 years with colorectal cancer.

The chain uses TRBV7-9 and TRBJ1-2, with 7 positions matching TRBD1. J was trimmed by 8 bases and V by 2 bases; bases with no gene match: 5. This CDR3 is 13 amino acids long. CDR1 and CDR2 from the germline V gene are SEHNR and FQNEAQ (reference sequence). The CDR3 coding sequence is TGTGCCAGCAGCTTATCACTACAGGGGGGCTACACCTTC. As protein: CASSLSLQGGYTF.

The rearrangement uses TRBV12-3 or TRBV12-4 and TRBJ1-3; D gene unclear. V was shortened by 3 bases and J by 4 bases, with 4 bases between the two germline ends. This CDR3 contains 12 residues. CDR3 residues: CASSLSGNTIYF. DNA of the CDR3: TGTGCCAGCAGTTTGTCGGGAAACACCATATATTTT.

V and J are TRBV5-4 and TRBJ1-4; possibly TRBD1 for D (5 bases). Germline CDR1 and CDR2: SGHNT and YYREEE (reference sequence). This CDR3 has 15 amino acids. The germline V and J ends were trimmed by 1 base and 7 bases, with 14 bases remaining between them. CDR3 sequence reads: CASSLRSAGSEKLFF. CDR3 nucleotide sequence: TGTGCCAGCAGCTTGAGATCCGCAGGGAGTGAAAAACTGTTTTTT.

As DNA, the CDR3 is TGTGCCTGGAGTAAGAATTCACCCCTCCACTTT. It encodes CAWSKNSPLHF. This chain uses TRBV30 with TRBJ1-6, with D unclear. This CDR3 has 11 residues. Trimming removed 2 bases from V and 7 bases from J, with 3 bases in between. CDR1 and CDR2 (germline): GTSNPN, SVGIG (reference sequence).

The chain is built from TRBV3-1 (or the pseudogene TRBV3-2) and TRBJ1-6; a weak D match, TRBD1 (5 bases). Trimming cost V 4 bases and J 7 bases, with 8 bases left between them. Per the germline V gene, CDR1 is LGHDT and CDR2 is YNNKEL (reference sequence). The CDR3 is 13 amino acids. The CDR3 DNA reads TGTGCCAGCAGCCCTCCAGGGAATTCACCCCTCCACTTT. Translating it yields CASSPPGNSPLHF.

This chain uses TRBV27 with TRBJ1-2; 7 nucleotides agree with TRBD1. CDR3 size: 16 residues. From germline, CDR1 is MNHEY and CDR2 SMNVEV (reference sequence). The CDR3 spells CTALSIDGGQHYGYTF. The CDR3 DNA reads TGTACCGCGTTAAGTATAGACGGGGGACAGCACTATGGCTACACCTTC.

The chain recombines TRBV5-4 with TRBJ2-1, with 9 bases aligning to TRBD1. CDR3 length equals 16 residues. Germline V gives CDR1 SGHNT, CDR2 YYREEE (reference sequence). After removal of 0 bases from V and 4 bases from J, the junction contained 5 bases not matched to a gene. CDR3 DNA sequence: TGTGCCAGCAGCTTGGACCGGGACAGGGTATACAATGAGCAGTTCTTC. The encoded protein is CASSLDRDRVYNEQFF.

This clone came up once. The V gene is TRBV6-5, the J gene TRBJ1-4; D is undetermined. CDR3 length: 15 residues. Germline V lookup: CDR1 MNHEY, CDR2 SVGAGI. The V end lost 8 bases, the J end lost 0 bases, and 13 bases lay between the germline ends. The CDR3 DNA follows: TGTGCCAGCTCCCCTGGACGTGCAACTAATGAAAAACTGTTTTTT. It codes for CASSPGRATNEKLFF.

V usage is TRBV27 and J usage is TRBJ2-7; the match to TRBD2 covers 10 bases. This CDR3 comprises 14 residues. Losses at the gene ends were 6 bases for V and 2 bases for J; bases not matched to a gene: 4. Germline lookup yields CDR1 MNHEY and CDR2 SMNVEV (reference sequence). CDR3 in DNA: TGTGCCAGCAGCTGGACTAGCGGACCCTACGAGCAGTACTTC. Translated, it gives CASSWTSGPYEQYF.

This clone showed up just once. This sequence joins TRBV11-2 and TRBJ2-2; TRBD2 matches at 8 bases. After removal of 0 bases from V and 4 bases from J, the junction contained 7 bases not matched to a gene. Germline V gene sequence: CDR1 SGHAT, CDR2 FQNNGV. CDR3 length: 17 amino acids. The CDR3 DNA reads TGTGCCAGCAGCTTAGACGGACGGGGGGGCCGCACCGGGGAGCTGTTTTTT. It specifies CASSLDGRGGRTGELFF. Supplemented by reference TRBV11-2 and TRBJ2-2, the full variable domain reads EAGVAQSPRYKIIEKRQSVAFWCNPISGHATLYWYQQILGQGPKLLIQFQNNGVVDDSQLPKDRFSAERLKGVDSTLKIQPAKLEDSAVYLCASSLDGRGGRTGELFFGEGSRLTVL.

This chain links TRBV5-1 with TRBJ1-1; 8 positions match TRBD1. Germline V lookup: CDR1 SGHRS, CDR2 YFSETQ. V dropped 4 bases and J dropped 4; count of bases not matched to a gene: 12. The CDR3 sequence is 16 residues long. The CDR3 DNA reads as TGCGCCAGCAGCCCTCCCGGACAGGGCCTTGGCACTGAAGCTTTCTTT. This sequence encodes CASSPPGQGLGTEAFF. Full variable domain (missing parts from reference TRBV5-1 and TRBJ1-1): KAGVTQTPRYLIKTRGQQVTLSCSPISGHRSVSWYQQTPGQGLQFLFEYFSETQRNKGNFPGRFSGRQFSNSRSEMNVSTLELGDSALYLCASSPPGQGLGTEAFFGQGTRLTVV.

This chain uses TRBV7-6 with TRBJ2-7, with D possibly TRBD1 on 6 matching bases. Trimming left V 2 bases short and J 4 bases short, with 12 bases between. This CDR3 has 14 residues. Germline CDR1 reads SGHVS; CDR2 reads FNYEAQ. The CDR3 nucleotides are TGTGCCAGCAGCTTATCAGGGGCGGTTTACGAGCAGTACTTC. Translation gives CASSLSGAVYEQYF.

The CDR3: CASSLAGSVWETQYF. The CDR3 DNA is TGCGCCAGCAGCTTGGCCGGCTCGGTCTGGGAGACCCAGTACTTC. The V and J genes are TRBV5-1 and TRBJ2-5; D gene ambiguous. CDR1 and CDR2 from the germline V gene are SGHRS and YFSETQ. This CDR3 has 15 residues. The V end lost 0 bases, the J end lost 5 bases, and 14 bases lay between the germline ends.

The chain uses TRBV5-8 and TRBJ1-5; D is undetermined. V was trimmed by 0 bases and J by 0 bases, leaving 7 bases between them. CDR1 and CDR2 from the germline V gene are SGHTS and YDEGEE. The CDR3 extends over 15 amino acids. DNA of the CDR3: TGTGCCAGCAGCTTGGCCGTTTATAGCAATCAGCCCCAGCATTTT. This gives the protein CASSLAVYSNQPQHF.

J is TRBJ1-1 and V is TRBV7-9; the D is unclear. The CDR3 runs 11 residues. Per germline, CDR1 SEHNR and CDR2 FQNEAQ (reference sequence). Trimming removed 7 bases from V and 3 bases from J, with 6 bases in between. The CDR3 coding sequence is TGTGCCAGCACCTATTACACTGAAGCTTTCTTT. It translates to CASTYYTEAFF.

This chain connects TRBV5-1 to TRBJ1-6; 10 bases line up with TRBD1. The germline V gene has CDR1 SGHRS and CDR2 YFSETQ. The junction had 1 base not matched to a gene; V was cut back by 0 bases and J by 7 bases. The CDR3 runs 15 residues. CDR3 sequence reads: CASSLEGQGNSPLHF. The CDR3 bases are TGCGCCAGCAGCTTGGAGGGACAGGGGAATTCACCCCTCCACTTT. Full variable domain (remainder filled in from reference TRBV5-1 and TRBJ1-6): KAGVTQTPRYLIKTRGQQVTLSCSPISGHRSVSWYQQTPGQGLQFLFEYFSETQRNKGNFPGRFSGRQFSNSRSEMNVSTLELGDSALYLCASSLEGQGNSPLHFGNGTRLTVT.

The J gene is TRBJ2-1, the V gene TRBV7-3; D is undetermined. CDR1 and CDR2 (germline): SGHTA, FQGTGA. This CDR3 spans 12 amino acids. The V and J ends lost 3 bases and 9 bases respectively, with 9 bases between them. Written as DNA, the CDR3 is TGTGCCAGCAGCTTTGCCCGCAGTGAGCAGTTCTTC. It encodes CASSFARSEQFF.

This rearrangement joins TRBV7-3 to TRBJ2-1; D may be TRBD2 (6 bases). The CDR3 spans 14 residues. V was cut by 1 base and J by 5 bases, with 9 bases left in between. Germline V gene sequence: CDR1 SGHTA, CDR2 FQGTGA. The CDR3 DNA reads as TGTGCCAGCAGCTTAAGCGGGGCAAACAATGAGCAGTTCTTC. The encoded protein is CASSLSGANNEQFF.

This chain joins TRBV6-8 and TRBJ2-7; 7 nucleotides match TRBD1. The junction had 7 bases not matched to a gene; V was cut back by 6 bases and J by 5 bases. This CDR3 is 13 amino acids long. Germline values: CDR1 MNHGY, CDR2 SAAAGT. CDR3: CASSPDRDHEQYF. The DNA of the CDR3 is TGTGCCAGCAGCCCTGACAGGGACCACGAGCAGTACTTC.

This chain uses TRBV7-2 with TRBJ1-6; 7 bases are shared with TRBD1. The ends lost 4 bases at V and 4 bases at J; junction bases unmatched: 4. The germline gives CDR1 SGHTA, CDR2 FQGNSA. This CDR3 region has 15 residues. This CDR3 is CASSWGQKYNSPLHF. The CDR3 DNA is TGTGCCAGCAGCTGGGGACAGAAGTATAATTCACCCCTCCACTTT.

This chain joins TRBV5-4 and TRBJ2-1; 8 nucleotides match TRBD2. This CDR3 has 15 amino acids. With 0 bases clipped from V and 8 bases from J, the junction kept 7 bases outside the gene matches. Per germline, CDR1 SGHNT and CDR2 YYREEE (reference sequence). CDR3 loop: CASSLGGLVVDEQFF. The CDR3, as DNA: TGTGCCAGCAGCTTGGGGGGACTAGTAGTGGATGAGCAGTTCTTC.

V is TRBV6-1 and J is TRBJ2-1; D not resolved. With 4 bases removed from V and 9 bases from J, the gap between germline ends came to 22 bases. The V gene's germline CDR1 is MNHNS and CDR2 SASEGT. The CDR3 runs 16 residues. The CDR3: CASSVGAINQGFEQFF. The CDR3 region has the DNA TGTGCCAGCAGTGTCGGAGCGATCAACCAAGGGTTTGAGCAGTTCTTC.

The rearrangement links TRBV7-8 to TRBJ2-4; 9 positions match TRBD1. The CDR3 totals 17 residues. Germline V CDR1 and CDR2: SGHVS, FQNEAQ. V lost 5 bases, J lost 0 bases, and 8 bases stayed unmatched. Written as DNA, the CDR3 is TGTGCCAGCAGCCTCGGACAGGGGCCGATAGCCAAAAACATTCAGTACTTC. Its translation: CASSLGQGPIAKNIQYF.

This clone has just one count. The genes are TRBV5-1 and TRBJ2-7; D is uncertain. V gave up 2 bases and J gave up 4 bases, with 13 bases separating them. This CDR3 has 14 residues. The germline V gene has CDR1 SGHRS and CDR2 YFSETQ. DNA for the CDR3: TGCGCCAGCAGCTTAGGTAACATGCTATACGAGCAGTACTTC. This gives the protein CASSLGNMLYEQYF. The full variable domain, with the rest looked up from reference TRBV5-1 and TRBJ2-7, is KAGVTQTPRYLIKTRGQQVTLSCSPISGHRSVSWYQQTPGQGLQFLFEYFSETQRNKGNFPGRFSGRQFSNSRSEMNVSTLELGDSALYLCASSLGNMLYEQYFGPGTRLTVT.

The genes are TRBV11-3 and TRBJ1-4; the D gene is possibly TRBD1 (6 bases). This CDR3 spans 15 amino acids. Germline CDR1 SGHNT, CDR2 YENEEA. The V end lost 5 bases, the J end lost 7 bases, and 17 bases lay between the germline ends. CDR3: CASSARGTIAEKLFF. DNA of the CDR3: TGTGCCAGCAGCGCTAGAGGGACAATAGCTGAAAAACTGTTTTTT.

J is TRBJ2-5 and V is TRBV24-1, with a tentative D call TRBD1 (5 bases). V lost 4 bases to trimming and J lost 4 bases, with 15 bases between them. The CDR3 is made up of 15 amino acids. Germline CDR1 KGHDR, CDR2 SFDVKD. CDR3 sequence (DNA): TGTGCCACCAGTGACTTTGGCAGGGTGGGAGAGACCCAGTACTTC. It codes for CATSDFGRVGETQYF.